Listed here are 18 T cell receptor beta chains from one sample, sequenced in a study of cytomegalovirus exposure and HLA in healthy donors. The PCR had 60 Vbeta and 13 Jbeta primers. Some clones are missing from TCRdb's copy, which holds only in-frame ones; the method was immunoSEQ multiplex PCR. The sample holds over 50,000 clones, more than 70% seen once. The material sequenced was PBMCs. The receptors stem from a man aged 25 to 40 in good health and CMV-seropositive.

The rearrangement joins TRBV4-2 to TRBJ2-7, with no clear D. The V end was cut by 3 bases, the J end by 6 bases, with 9 bases between. From germline, CDR1 is LGHNA and CDR2 YNFKEQ. The CDR3 sequence is 12 residues long. CDR3 loop: CASSHRLGEQYF. The CDR3 DNA follows: TGTGCCAGCAGCCATAGACTGGGCGAGCAGTACTTC.

V and J are TRBV19 and TRBJ1-2; D not certain. CDR1 is LNHDA, CDR2 SQIVND, per germline (reference sequence). CDR3 length: 13 residues. The V end lost 1 base, the J end lost 0 bases, and 3 bases lay between the germline ends. The CDR3: CASSIGANYGYTF. CDR3 DNA: TGTGCCAGTAGTATAGGAGCTAACTATGGCTACACCTTC.

The V call is TRBV6-6, the J call TRBJ2-2, with unresolved D. The length of the CDR3 is 16 residues. V gave up 0 bases and J gave up 2 bases, with 10 bases separating them. Germline V gene lookup returns CDR1 MNHNY and CDR2 SVGAGI (reference sequence). Here the CDR3 reads CASSYSMELNTGELFF. CDR3 sequence (DNA): TGTGCCAGCAGTTACTCGATGGAGCTAAACACCGGGGAGCTGTTTTTT.

The gene calls are TRBV11-1 and TRBJ2-7, with 7 bases fitting TRBD2. The CDR3 extends over 14 amino acids. Germline V CDR1 and CDR2: SGHAT, FQDESV (reference sequence). V lost 5 bases to trimming and J lost 1 base; unmatched junction nucleotides: 5. The CDR3 sequence: CASSPLRESYEQYF. The CDR3 DNA is TGTGCCAGCAGCCCCCTGCGGGAGTCCTACGAGCAGTACTTC.

This clone was recorded only once. The rearrangement joins TRBV11-3 to TRBJ2-3, with 7 nucleotides matching TRBD2. CDR3 size: 15 residues. The V gene's germline CDR1 is SGHNT and CDR2 YENEEA. J gave up 0 bases and V 5 bases, and 5 bases lay outside the gene matches. The CDR3 sequence: CASSPPSGSTDTQYF. As DNA, the CDR3 is TGTGCCAGCAGCCCCCCTAGCGGTAGCACAGATACGCAGTATTTT.

This clone was observed a few times. The V gene is TRBV4-2, the J gene TRBJ2-1; 10 bases agree with TRBD2. This CDR3 spans 20 amino acids. Germline V lookup: CDR1 LGHNA, CDR2 YNFKEQ. With V trimmed by 0 bases and J by 1 base, 12 bases remained unmatched. The DNA of the CDR3 is TGTGCCAGCAGCCAAGATAGCGCTAGCGGGAGAGACGTGTCCTACAATGAGCAGTTCTTC. It is translated as CASSQDSASGRDVSYNEQFF.

V gene TRBV4-1 combines with J gene TRBJ2-1, with 10 bases aligning to TRBD2. V shed 4 bases, J shed 1 base, and the junction held 4 bases outside the gene matches. This CDR3 contains 16 residues. Germline lookup yields CDR1 MGHRA and CDR2 YSYEKL. CDR3 amino acids: CASSPAGGPSYNEQFF. CDR3 in DNA: TGCGCCAGCAGCCCAGCGGGAGGGCCTTCCTACAATGAGCAGTTCTTC.

The rearrangement uses TRBV5-1 and TRBJ1-1; tentatively, D is TRBD1 (5 bases). This CDR3 contains 16 residues. Germline loops: CDR1 SGHRS, CDR2 YFSETQ. V was pared by 1 base and J by 1 base, with 14 bases between. CDR3: CASSLRTGGGNTEAFF. The CDR3 DNA reads as TGCGCCAGCAGCTTGCGTACTGGGGGAGGGAACACTGAAGCTTTCTTT.

The J gene is TRBJ1-2, the V gene TRBV2; 11 nucleotides align to TRBD1. Germline CDR1 reads SNHLY; CDR2 reads FYNNEI. The CDR3 totals 14 residues. Trimming at V came to 6 bases and at J to 9 bases, leaving 9 bases not matched to a gene. For the CDR3, the DNA is TGTGCCAGCAGCCCGGACAGGGGGCGATACAGCTACACCTTC. It codes for CASSPDRGRYSYTF.

The chain combines TRBV27 with TRBJ1-4, with 8 bases lining up with TRBD1. With 0 bases clipped from V and 7 bases from J, the junction kept 4 bases outside the gene matches. The CDR3 contains 15 residues. Germline V gives CDR1 MNHEY, CDR2 SMNVEV (reference sequence). The CDR3 DNA sequence: TGTGCCAGCAGTTTATCGGGGGGGACAGGTGAAAAACTGTTTTTT. Protein sequence: CASSLSGGTGEKLFF.

For the CDR3, the DNA is TGCAGTGCGGGCGACGCGTACGAGCAGTACTTC. Protein: CSAGDAYEQYF. The chain combines TRBV20-1 with TRBJ2-7; D not certain. The CDR3 runs to 11 residues. V was cut by 6 bases and J by 4 bases, with 10 bases left in between. Germline assignment: CDR1 DFQATT and CDR2 SNEGSKA (reference sequence).

This chain connects TRBV5-6 to TRBJ2-1, with TRBD2 matching 15 bases. Germline trimming cut 3 bases from V and 9 bases from J; bases unmatched to any gene: 7. The CDR3 is 16 residues long. In germline, CDR1 is SGHDT, CDR2 YYEEEE. The CDR3 sequence: CASSSRTSGRAIEQFF. The CDR3 DNA reads TGTGCCAGCAGCTCCCGGACTAGCGGGAGGGCCATTGAGCAGTTCTTC.

The rearrangement joins TRBV7-6 to TRBJ2-1; tentative D call: TRBD2 (6 bases). This CDR3 has 15 amino acids. Looked up from germline, CDR1 is SGHVS and CDR2 is FNYEAQ. V was shortened by 2 bases and J by 0 bases, with 8 bases between the two germline ends. CDR3 nucleotides: TGTGCCAGCAGCTTAAAGGGAGGCTCCTACAATGAGCAGTTCTTC. Translation gives CASSLKGGSYNEQFF. Complete variable domain (other parts from reference TRBV7-6 and TRBJ2-1): GAGVSQSPRYKVTKRGQDVALRCDPISGHVSLYWYRQALGQGPEFLTYFNYEAQQDKSGLPNDRFSAERPEGSISTLTIQRTEQRDSAMYRCASSLKGGSYNEQFFGPGTRLTVL.

This clone was seen a single time. The rearrangement joins TRBV2 to TRBJ1-2, with TRBD1 identical over 7 bases. Germline values: CDR1 SNHLY, CDR2 FYNNEI. With 8 bases clipped from V and 8 bases from J, the junction kept 11 bases outside the gene matches. This CDR3 has 13 residues. This chain's CDR3 is CASHGGGGAGYTF. The CDR3 nucleotides read TGTGCCAGCCACGGAGGAGGGGGCGCCGGCTACACCTTC.

The chain joins TRBV7-3 to TRBJ2-1; TRBD1 is a possible D gene (6 bases). The germline gives CDR1 SGHTA, CDR2 FQGTGA. V lost 4 bases, J lost 3 bases, and 16 bases lay in between. This CDR3 has 16 amino acids. The CDR3 reads CASSSSRDTCYNEQFF. The CDR3 DNA follows: TGTGCCAGCAGCTCGTCCCGGGACACATGCTACAATGAGCAGTTCTTC. The variable domain in full, with the rest retrieved from reference TRBV7-3 and TRBJ2-1, is GAGVSQTPSNKVTEKGKYVELRCDPISGHTALYWYRQSLGQGPEFLIYFQGTGAADDSGLPNDRFFAVRPEGSVSTLKIQRTERGDSAVYLCASSSSRDTCYNEQFFGPGTRLTVL.

The rearrangement links TRBV5-6 to TRBJ2-3; D is unclear. V dropped 0 bases and J dropped 6 bases, with 8 bases sitting between them. The length of the CDR3 is 13 residues. Germline CDR1 SGHDT, CDR2 YYEEEE. The CDR3 DNA follows: TGTGCCAGCAGCTTGGTTAGGCGGGATACGCAGTATTTT. This sequence encodes CASSLVRRDTQYF.

This clone is a singleton in its sample. The chain carries TRBV7-3 and TRBJ1-1, with D possibly TRBD1 on 6 matching bases. Germline V gives CDR1 SGHTA, CDR2 FQGTGA. Trimming shortened V by 0 bases and J by 5 bases, and 13 bases separated the two germline ends. The CDR3 is made up of 15 amino acids. CDR3: CASSLTWGRGTEAFF. The CDR3 DNA sequence: TGTGCCAGCAGCTTAACGTGGGGGCGCGGGACTGAAGCTTTCTTT.

A few counts support this clone. The V and J genes are TRBV6-1 and TRBJ1-1; 7 bases fit TRBD1. V trimming: 2 bases; J trimming: 1 base; junction bases outside the gene matches: 4. This CDR3 is 15 amino acids long. CDR1 MNHNS and CDR2 SASEGT come from the germline V gene. The CDR3 loop reads CASSEQGVQNTEAFF. CDR3 DNA: TGTGCCAGCAGTGAACAGGGGGTACAGAACACTGAAGCTTTCTTT.